This TCR beta chain derives from a study of T cell responses to AZD1222 COVID-19 vaccine. The germline gives CDR1 LNHDA, CDR2 SQIVND (reference sequence). The CDR3 sequence is 13 residues long. Trimming took 3 bases from V and 1 from J, leaving 5 bases between them. Assay used: immunoSEQ multiplex PCR; TCRdb lists only in-frame clones, some missing. The data contain under 200,000 clones, around nine tenths of them singletons. The source is an adult who received the MenACWY meningococcal vaccine as a control. The sequenced sample was peripheral blood, obtained 28 days after the second dose of the MenACWY control vaccine. The chain is built from TRBV19 and TRBJ2-3; D gene ambiguous. CDR3 residues: CASSISRTDTQYF. Written as DNA, the CDR3 is TGTGCCAGTAGTATCTCCCGCACAGATACGCAGTATTTT. Variable domain in full (rest from reference TRBV19 and TRBJ2-3): DGGITQSPKYLFRKEGQNVTLSCEQNLNHDAMYWYRQDPGQGLRLIYYSQIVNDFQKGDIAEGYSVSREKKESFPLTVTSAQKNPTAFYLCASSISRTDTQYFGPGTRLTVL.